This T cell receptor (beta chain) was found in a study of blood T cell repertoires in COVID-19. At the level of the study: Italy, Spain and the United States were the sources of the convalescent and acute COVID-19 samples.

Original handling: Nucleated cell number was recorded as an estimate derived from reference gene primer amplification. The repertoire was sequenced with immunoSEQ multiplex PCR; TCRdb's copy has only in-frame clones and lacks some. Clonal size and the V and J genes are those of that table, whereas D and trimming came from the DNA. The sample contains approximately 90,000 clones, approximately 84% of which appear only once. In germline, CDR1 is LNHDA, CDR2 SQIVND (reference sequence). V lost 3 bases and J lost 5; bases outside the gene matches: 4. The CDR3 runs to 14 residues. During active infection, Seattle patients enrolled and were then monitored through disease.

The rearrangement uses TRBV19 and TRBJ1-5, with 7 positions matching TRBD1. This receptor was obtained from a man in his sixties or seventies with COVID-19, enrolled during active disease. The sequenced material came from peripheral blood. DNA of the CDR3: TGTGCCAGTAGTATTAAAGGGGGCGATCAGCCCCAGCATTTT. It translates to CASSIKGGDQPQHF.